The subject of this entry is one T cell receptor (beta chain). As yet, its antigen is unknown. This sample stems from a study of blood T cells in healthy people across ages. Overall study findings and caveats: The recorded TCR beta diversity per million T cells decreased in a roughly linear manner with age.

A sample-barcoded 5' primer and a J-beta primer mix were used in a second PCR of roughly 7 to 11 cycles. MiXCR, applied by TCRdb to the 5' RACE reads, yields one record per CDR3 protein. The sample holds about 1.6 million distinct CDR3 sequences, 34% seen once. This CDR3 is built from 16 residues. Trimming cost V 4 bases and J 2 bases, with 17 bases left between them. Germline assignment: CDR1 SGHTA and CDR2 FQGNSA. This chain links TRBV7-2 with TRBJ2-5, with a possible D match to TRBD2 (6 bases). The material sequenced was blood. The TCR sequence derives from a woman aged 25 to 39 in good health. CDR3 in DNA: TGTGCCAGCAGCTCCCGCGGCGGGGAGCTACAAGAGACCCAGTACTTC. It is translated as CASSSRGGELQETQYF.